The 21 T cell receptor beta chains given below trace back to one sample, sequenced in a study of shared clonotypes between healthy human individuals. Terminally differentiated effector memory CD45RA+ cells were excluded by CCR7 positive selection of CD45RO-negative cells. The repertoire was sequenced with immunoSEQ multiplex PCR; TCRdb's copy has only in-frame clones and lacks some. Of some 2.1 million clones listed, about 95% are singletons. Sequencing was performed on naive CD8+ T cells sorted from blood. The receptors were sampled from a man in his late teens or twenties in good health.

This chain uses TRBV2 with TRBJ2-5, with unresolved D. Germline V gives CDR1 SNHLY, CDR2 FYNNEI. Trimming took off 3 bases at V and 5 bases at J, with 4 bases between the two ends. The CDR3 length is 11 residues. The CDR3: CASSEDETQYF. The CDR3 DNA sequence: TGTGCCAGCAGTGAGGACGAGACCCAGTACTTC.

In the case of this clone: In the same sample, other DNA sequences code for this CDR3. The chain joins TRBV5-1 to TRBJ1-1; 7 positions agree with TRBD1. Germline V gene data show CDR1 as SGHRS and CDR2 as YFSETQ. V was pared by 1 base and J by 0 bases, with 3 bases of the junction left unmatched. The CDR3 contains 15 residues. The CDR3 here is CASSLRQGVNTEAFF. The CDR3 nucleotides read TGCGCCAGCAGCTTGCGTCAGGGGGTGAACACTGAAGCTTTCTTT.

CDR3: CASSDKFNTEAFF. CDR3 sequence (DNA): TGTGCCAGTAGCGATAAATTTAACACTGAAGCTTTCTTT. V usage is TRBV19 and J usage is TRBJ1-1; no firm D call. The germline gives CDR1 LNHDA, CDR2 SQIVND (reference sequence). Trimming took off 6 bases at V and 2 bases at J, with 10 bases between the two ends. The CDR3 contains 13 residues.

This chain joins TRBV7-2 and TRBJ2-3, with D maybe TRBD2 (5 bases). The CDR3 consists of 18 residues. Germline assignment: CDR1 SGHTA and CDR2 FQGNSA. The ends were cut back, 5 bases at V and 6 bases at J, with 27 bases in the middle. CDR3 amino acids: CASSRGRIREYGIDTQYF. As DNA, the CDR3 is TGTGCCAGCAGCAGAGGTCGTATTAGGGAGTATGGGATCGATACGCAGTATTTT.

The J gene is TRBJ2-3, the V gene TRBV4-1; the D is unclear. V was clipped by 3 bases and J by 3 bases, with 10 bases between them. Germline CDR1 reads MGHRA; CDR2 reads YSYEKL. There are 14 residues in the CDR3. The CDR3 sequence: CASSQTTSTDTQYF. The CDR3 nucleotides are TGCGCCAGCAGCCAGACGACTTCTACAGATACGCAGTATTTT.

This chain uses TRBV29-1 with TRBJ1-2; 9 nucleotides align to TRBD1. CDR1 is SQVTM and CDR2 is ANQGSEA in the germline V gene. The CDR3 contains 13 residues. The trim removed 5 bases at V and 8 bases at J, leaving 9 bases unmatched. The CDR3 coding sequence is TGCAGCGTTATCGGGACAGGGCTAGGGGGCTACACCTTC. Translation gives CSVIGTGLGGYTF.

This clone appeared a single time. Different DNA sequences within this sample yield the same CDR3. The V gene is TRBV5-4, the J gene TRBJ2-7, with 7 bases that match TRBD2. Germline loops: CDR1 SGHNT, CDR2 YYREEE (reference sequence). CDR3 length equals 13 residues. Losses at the gene ends were 3 bases for V and 2 bases for J; bases not matched to a gene: 2. In DNA, the CDR3 is TGTGCCAGCAGCTCTAGCGGCACCTACGAGCAGTACTTC. This gives the protein CASSSSGTYEQYF.

V and J are TRBV5-1 and TRBJ1-4; 10 bases map to TRBD1. The germline gives CDR1 SGHRS, CDR2 YFSETQ. V gave up 3 bases and J gave up 0 bases; unmatched junction bases: 8. CDR3 length: 18 residues. CDR3 sequence (DNA): TGCGCCAGCAGCTCCCGGGACAGGGGAGCGGCAACTAATGAAAAACTGTTTTTT. It is translated as CASSSRDRGAATNEKLFF. Supplemented by reference TRBV5-1 and TRBJ1-4, the full variable domain reads KAGVTQTPRYLIKTRGQQVTLSCSPISGHRSVSWYQQTPGQGLQFLFEYFSETQRNKGNFPGRFSGRQFSNSRSEMNVSTLELGDSALYLCASSSRDRGAATNEKLFFGSGTQLSVL.

J is TRBJ1-6 and V is TRBV7-9; D not certain. The V gene lost 1 base and the J gene lost 13 bases, with 8 bases spanning the gap. This CDR3 has 12 residues. CDR1 is SEHNR, CDR2 FQNEAQ, per germline (reference sequence). This CDR3 is CASSLDEGPLHF. The CDR3, as DNA: TGTGCCAGCAGCTTAGATGAGGGTCCCCTCCACTTT. Based on the CDR3 plus reference TRBV7-9 and TRBJ1-6, the full variable domain is DTGVSQNPRHKITKRGQNVTFRCDPISEHNRLYWYRQTLGQGPEFLTYFQNEAQLEKSRLLSDRFSAERPKGSFSTLEIQRTEQGDSAMYLCASSLDEGPLHFGNGTRLTVT.

The rearrangement uses TRBV7-8 and TRBJ2-7; 7 bases are a match to TRBD2. From germline, CDR1 is SGHVS and CDR2 FQNEAQ. The CDR3 sequence is 14 residues long. With V trimmed by 3 bases and J by 0 bases, 2 bases remained unmatched. The CDR3 DNA reads TGTGCCAGCAGCTTTCGGGGGGACTCCTACGAGCAGTACTTC. It specifies CASSFRGDSYEQYF.

This chain joins TRBV29-1 and TRBJ2-7; D perhaps matches TRBD1 (5 bases). V was cut by 7 bases and J by 3 bases, with 16 bases left in between. Germline V gene data show CDR1 as SQVTM and CDR2 as ANQGSEA. The CDR3 loop spans 13 amino acids. The CDR3 loop is CSAMDTQGYEQYF. The CDR3 DNA reads TGCAGCGCAATGGACACTCAGGGCTACGAGCAGTACTTC.

The chain joins TRBV13 to TRBJ1-1; the match to TRBD1 covers 9 bases. Germline assignment: CDR1 PRHDT and CDR2 FYEKMQ (reference sequence). The CDR3 runs to 15 residues. V lost 3 bases, J lost 3 bases, and 5 bases stayed unmatched. Written as DNA, the CDR3 is TGTGCCAGCAGCTTGGGACAGGGAATGTACACTGAAGCTTTCTTT. It specifies CASSLGQGMYTEAFF.

This chain links TRBV4-3 with TRBJ2-2; unclear D gene. The germline CDR1 and CDR2 sequences are LGHNA and YSLEER. Deletions cut 0 bases from V and 1 base from J, with 9 bases between. This CDR3 has 16 residues. The CDR3 reads CASSQEQAGNTGELFF. The CDR3 nucleotides are TGCGCCAGCAGCCAAGAGCAGGCCGGGAACACCGGGGAGCTGTTTTTT.

This chain links TRBV2 with TRBJ2-4; D perhaps matches TRBD2 (6 bases). V gave up 10 bases and J gave up 1 base, with 23 bases separating them. CDR1 SNHLY and CDR2 FYNNEI come from the germline V gene. The CDR3 runs 17 residues. CDR3 residues: CATQPGSSGGAKNIQYF. DNA of the CDR3: TGTGCCACCCAACCCGGAAGCAGCGGAGGGGCCAAAAACATTCAGTACTTC.

This clone was counted once. This chain connects TRBV28 to TRBJ2-5; D remains unclear. Per germline, CDR1 MDHEN and CDR2 SYDVKM. The CDR3 has 14 residues. Between the trimmed V and J ends, which lost 5 bases and 0 bases, there was a span of 10 bases. The DNA for the CDR3 is TGTGCCAGCAGTATCTCGACATACCAAGAGACCCAGTACTTC. Translation gives CASSISTYQETQYF.

About this clone: The sample contains more than one DNA sequence encoding this CDR3. This chain connects TRBV30 to TRBJ2-3, with TRBD1 matching over 10 bases. This CDR3 is built from 14 residues. From germline, CDR1 is GTSNPN and CDR2 SVGIG (reference sequence). Trimming at V came to 0 bases and at J to 6 bases, leaving 3 bases not matched to a gene. This CDR3 reads CAWSVGTGADTQYF. The CDR3 DNA is TGTGCCTGGAGTGTTGGGACAGGGGCTGATACGCAGTATTTT.

The V gene is TRBV11-2, the J gene TRBJ2-7; the D gene is possibly TRBD1 (6 bases). Germline-derived CDR1 and CDR2 are SGHAT and FQNNGV. Trimming pared 5 bases from V and 10 bases from J, leaving 12 bases between. The CDR3 sequence is 11 residues long. In nucleotides, the CDR3 is TGTGCCAGCAGCCGGGCAGGGGAACAGTACTTC. This translates into CASSRAGEQYF.

Concerning this clone: In the same sample, other DNA sequences code for this CDR3. The gene calls are TRBV20-1 and TRBJ2-5; D is unresolved. Germline CDR1 DFQATT, CDR2 SNEGSKA (reference sequence). The CDR3 runs 11 residues. Trimming removed 0 bases from V and 5 bases from J, with 4 bases in between. The CDR3 nucleotides are TGCAGTGCTAGAGAGGTCGAGACCCAGTACTTC. The encoded protein is CSAREVETQYF.

The V and J genes are TRBV5-6 and TRBJ2-7, with D possibly being TRBD1 (5 bases). The CDR3 consists of 13 residues. Germline loops: CDR1 SGHDT, CDR2 YYEEEE. V lost 4 bases and J lost 0, with 8 bases in between. In nucleotides, the CDR3 is TGTGCCAGCAGCGACAGAGACTCCTACGAGCAGTACTTC. Protein sequence: CASSDRDSYEQYF.

The J gene is TRBJ2-7, the V gene TRBV7-2, with 11 bases lining up with TRBD2. V lost 3 bases and J lost 6; bases outside the gene matches: 13. The CDR3 loop spans 17 amino acids. Germline V gene lookup returns CDR1 SGHTA and CDR2 FQGNSA. CDR3 in amino acids: CASSFRGPSGRLREQYF. CDR3 nucleotide sequence: TGTGCCAGCAGCTTTAGAGGTCCTAGCGGGAGGTTACGCGAGCAGTACTTC.

The rearrangement uses TRBV18 and TRBJ2-7; weak D call: TRBD2 (6 bases). Trimming left V 2 bases short and J 0 bases short, with 11 bases between. Germline-derived CDR1 and CDR2 are KGHSH and LQKENI. The CDR3 is 15 amino acids. CDR3 in amino acids: CASSPAEEGSYEQYF. In DNA form, the CDR3 reads TGTGCCAGCTCACCAGCGGAGGAGGGCTCCTACGAGCAGTACTTC.